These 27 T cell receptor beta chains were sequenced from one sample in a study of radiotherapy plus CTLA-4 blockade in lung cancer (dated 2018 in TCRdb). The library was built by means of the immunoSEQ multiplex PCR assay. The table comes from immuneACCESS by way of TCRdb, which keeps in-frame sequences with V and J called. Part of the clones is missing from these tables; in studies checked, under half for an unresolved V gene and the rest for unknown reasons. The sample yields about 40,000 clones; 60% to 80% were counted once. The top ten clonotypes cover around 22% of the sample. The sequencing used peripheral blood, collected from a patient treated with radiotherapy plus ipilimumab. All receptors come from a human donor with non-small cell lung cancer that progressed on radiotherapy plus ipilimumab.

The CDR3 nucleotides are TGTGCCAGCAGCCCCGGACAGGGGGCTTTCGGGGAGCTGTTTTTT. Translating gives CASSPGQGAFGELFF. The V call is TRBV7-6, the J call TRBJ2-2; TRBD1 matches 11 bases. V was pared by 5 bases and J by 7 bases, with 6 bases of the junction left unmatched. CDR3 length equals 15 residues. CDR1 is SGHVS, CDR2 FNYEAQ, per germline.

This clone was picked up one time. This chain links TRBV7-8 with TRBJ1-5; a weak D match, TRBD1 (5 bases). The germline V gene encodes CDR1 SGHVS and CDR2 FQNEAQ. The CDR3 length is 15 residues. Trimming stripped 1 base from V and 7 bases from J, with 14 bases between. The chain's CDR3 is CASSLGGGAGQPQHF. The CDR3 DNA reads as TGTGCCAGCAGCTTAGGGGGGGGTGCTGGGCAGCCCCAGCATTTT.

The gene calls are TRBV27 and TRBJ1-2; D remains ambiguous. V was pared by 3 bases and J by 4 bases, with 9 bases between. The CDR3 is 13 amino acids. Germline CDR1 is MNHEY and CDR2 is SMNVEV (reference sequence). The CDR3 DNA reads TGTGCCAGCAGTTTCCCCCGAGGCTATGGCTACACCTTC. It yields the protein CASSFPRGYGYTF.

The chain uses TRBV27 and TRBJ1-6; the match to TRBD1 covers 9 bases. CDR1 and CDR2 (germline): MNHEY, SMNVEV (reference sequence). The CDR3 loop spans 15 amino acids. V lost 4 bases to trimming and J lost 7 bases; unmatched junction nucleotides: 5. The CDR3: CASSSRTGVNSPLHF. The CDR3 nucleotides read TGTGCCAGCAGTTCCCGGACAGGGGTAAATTCACCCCTCCACTTT.

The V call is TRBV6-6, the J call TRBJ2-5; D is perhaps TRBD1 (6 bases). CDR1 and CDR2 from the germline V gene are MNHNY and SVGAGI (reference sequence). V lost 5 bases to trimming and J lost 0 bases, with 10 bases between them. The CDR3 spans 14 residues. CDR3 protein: CASSRQANQETQYF. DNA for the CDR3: TGTGCCAGCAGTCGACAGGCAAACCAAGAGACCCAGTACTTC.

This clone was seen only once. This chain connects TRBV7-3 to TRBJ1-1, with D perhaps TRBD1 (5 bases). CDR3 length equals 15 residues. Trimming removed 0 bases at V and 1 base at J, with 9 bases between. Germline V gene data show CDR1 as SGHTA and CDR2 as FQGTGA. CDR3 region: CASSLTGGTNTEAFF. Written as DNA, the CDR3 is TGTGCCAGCAGCTTAACCGGGGGGACGAACACTGAAGCTTTCTTT. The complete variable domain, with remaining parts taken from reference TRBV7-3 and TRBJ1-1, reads GAGVSQTPSNKVTEKGKYVELRCDPISGHTALYWYRQSLGQGPEFLIYFQGTGAADDSGLPNDRFFAVRPEGSVSTLKIQRTERGDSAVYLCASSLTGGTNTEAFFGQGTRLTVV.

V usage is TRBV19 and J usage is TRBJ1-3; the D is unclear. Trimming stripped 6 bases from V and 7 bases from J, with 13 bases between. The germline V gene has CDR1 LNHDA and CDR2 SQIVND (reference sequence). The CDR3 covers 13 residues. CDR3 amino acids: CASRLSARNTIYF. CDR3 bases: TGTGCCAGTAGATTATCGGCCAGGAACACCATATATTTT.

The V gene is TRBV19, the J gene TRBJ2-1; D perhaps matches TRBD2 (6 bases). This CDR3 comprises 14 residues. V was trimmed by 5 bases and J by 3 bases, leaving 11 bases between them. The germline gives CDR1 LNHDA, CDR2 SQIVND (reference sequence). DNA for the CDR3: TGTGCCAGTAGTCCCGGGGGTGTCTACAATGAGCAGTTCTTC. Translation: CASSPGGVYNEQFF.

The CDR3 reads CASKAGASGYEQYF. CDR3 nucleotide sequence: TGTGCCAGCAAGGCGGGAGCGTCGGGCTACGAGCAGTACTTC. This chain connects TRBV19 to TRBJ2-7; 7 bases align to TRBD2. CDR3 length: 14 residues. The germline V gene encodes CDR1 LNHDA and CDR2 SQIVND (reference sequence). J lost 3 bases, V lost 9 bases, and 11 bases had no gene match.

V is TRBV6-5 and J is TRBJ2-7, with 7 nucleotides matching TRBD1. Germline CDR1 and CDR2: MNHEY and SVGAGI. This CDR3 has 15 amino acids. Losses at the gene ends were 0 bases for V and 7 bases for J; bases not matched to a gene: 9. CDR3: CASSYSTRGPVEQYF. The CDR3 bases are TGTGCCAGCAGTTACTCCACGAGGGGGCCGGTAGAGCAGTACTTC.

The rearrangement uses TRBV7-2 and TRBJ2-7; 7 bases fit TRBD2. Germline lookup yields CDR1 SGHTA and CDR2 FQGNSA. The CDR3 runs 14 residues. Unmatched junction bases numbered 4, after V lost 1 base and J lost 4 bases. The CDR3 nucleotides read TGTGCCAGCAGCTTAGGCGGGGGAATTTACGAGCAGTACTTC. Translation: CASSLGGGIYEQYF. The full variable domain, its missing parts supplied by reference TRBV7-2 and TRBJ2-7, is GAGVSQSPSNKVTEKGKDVELRCDPISGHTALYWYRQSLGQGLEFLIYFQGNSAPDKSGLPSDRFSAERTGGSVSTLTIQRTQQEDSAVYLCASSLGGGIYEQYFGPGTRLTVT.

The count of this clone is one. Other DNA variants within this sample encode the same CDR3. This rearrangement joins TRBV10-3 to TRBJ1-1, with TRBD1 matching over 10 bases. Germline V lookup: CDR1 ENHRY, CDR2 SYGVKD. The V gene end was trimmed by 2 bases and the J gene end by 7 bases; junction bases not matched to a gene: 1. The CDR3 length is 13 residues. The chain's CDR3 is CAISERTGGEAFF. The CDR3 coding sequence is TGTGCCATCAGTGAGCGGACAGGGGGTGAAGCTTTCTTT.

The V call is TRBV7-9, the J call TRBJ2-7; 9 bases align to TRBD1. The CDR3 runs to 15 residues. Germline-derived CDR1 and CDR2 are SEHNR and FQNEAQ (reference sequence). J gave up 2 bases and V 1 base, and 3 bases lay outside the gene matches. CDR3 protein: CASSLGDRETYEQYF. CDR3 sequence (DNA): TGTGCCAGCAGCTTAGGGGACAGGGAGACCTACGAGCAGTACTTC.

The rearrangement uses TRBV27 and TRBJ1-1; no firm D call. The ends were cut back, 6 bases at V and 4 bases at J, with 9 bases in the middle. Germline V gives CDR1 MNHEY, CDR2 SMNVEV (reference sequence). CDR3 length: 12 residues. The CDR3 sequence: CASRFPGTEAFF. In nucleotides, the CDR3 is TGTGCCAGCAGGTTTCCGGGCACTGAAGCTTTCTTT.

The CDR3 region is CASSGTGNEKLFF. The CDR3 DNA reads TGTGCCAGCAGTGGGACAGGGAACGAAAAACTGTTTTTT. The V gene is TRBV2, the J gene TRBJ1-4; 8 bases map to TRBD1. The CDR3 totals 13 residues. The junction had 3 bases not matched to a gene; V was cut back by 4 bases and J by 8 bases. In germline, CDR1 is SNHLY, CDR2 FYNNEI.

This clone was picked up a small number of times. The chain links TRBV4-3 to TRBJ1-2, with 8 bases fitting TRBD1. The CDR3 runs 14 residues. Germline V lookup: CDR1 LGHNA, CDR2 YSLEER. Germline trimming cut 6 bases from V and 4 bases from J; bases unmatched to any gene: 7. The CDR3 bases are TGCGCCAGCAGTCCAGGGGGCGCGGTCTATGGCTACACCTTC. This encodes CASSPGGAVYGYTF.

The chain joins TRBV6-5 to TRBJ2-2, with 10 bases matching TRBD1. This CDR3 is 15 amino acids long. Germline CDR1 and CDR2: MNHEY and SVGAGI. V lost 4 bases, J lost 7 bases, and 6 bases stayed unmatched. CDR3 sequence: CASSSRQGAGGELFF. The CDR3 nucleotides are TGTGCCAGCAGTTCCCGACAGGGGGCGGGCGGGGAGCTGTTTTTT.

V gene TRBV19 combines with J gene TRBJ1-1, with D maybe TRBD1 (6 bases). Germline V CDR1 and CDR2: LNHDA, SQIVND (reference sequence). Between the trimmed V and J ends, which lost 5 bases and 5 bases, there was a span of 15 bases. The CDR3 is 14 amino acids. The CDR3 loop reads CASSRGGARTEAFF. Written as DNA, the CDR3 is TGTGCCAGTAGTCGCGGGGGGGCACGAACTGAAGCTTTCTTT.

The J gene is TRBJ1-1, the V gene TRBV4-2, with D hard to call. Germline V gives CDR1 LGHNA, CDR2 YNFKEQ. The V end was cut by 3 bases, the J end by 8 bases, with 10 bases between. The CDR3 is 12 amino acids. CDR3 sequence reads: CASSQSGGEAFF. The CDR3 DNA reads TGTGCCAGCAGCCAGAGTGGAGGGGAAGCTTTCTTT.

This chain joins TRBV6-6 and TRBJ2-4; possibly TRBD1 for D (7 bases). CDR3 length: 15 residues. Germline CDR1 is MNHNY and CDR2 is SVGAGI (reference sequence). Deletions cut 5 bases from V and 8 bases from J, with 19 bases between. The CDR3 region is CASSITQGGRDIQYF. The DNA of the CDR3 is TGTGCCAGCAGTATTACCCAGGGGGGACGGGACATTCAGTACTTC.

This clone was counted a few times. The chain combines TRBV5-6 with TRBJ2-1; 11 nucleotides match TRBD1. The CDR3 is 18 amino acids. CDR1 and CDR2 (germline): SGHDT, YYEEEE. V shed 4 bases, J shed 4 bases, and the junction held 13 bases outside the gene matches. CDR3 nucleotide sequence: TGTGCCAGCAGCCCACTACTGGCCGGGACAGGGGGGTACAATGAGCAGTTCTTC. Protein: CASSPLLAGTGGYNEQFF.

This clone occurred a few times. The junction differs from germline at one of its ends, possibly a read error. Written as DNA, the CDR3 is TGTGCCAGCAGCTCTCAAGGACTACCCCAGCACTTC. Protein: CASSSQGLPQHF. The chain combines TRBV7-3 with TRBJ2-5; a weak D match, TRBD2 (6 bases). Germline CDR1 SGHTA, CDR2 FQGTGA. The CDR3 sequence is 12 residues long.

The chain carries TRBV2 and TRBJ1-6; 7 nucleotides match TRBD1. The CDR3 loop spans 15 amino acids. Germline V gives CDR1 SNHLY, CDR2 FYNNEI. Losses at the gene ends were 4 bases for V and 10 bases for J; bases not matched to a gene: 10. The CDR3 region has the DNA TGTGCCAGCAGTGGACAGGGTTTAGGAAGGTCACCCCTCCACTTT. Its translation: CASSGQGLGRSPLHF. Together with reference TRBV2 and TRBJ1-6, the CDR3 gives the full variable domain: EPEVTQTPSHQVTQMGQEVILRCVPISNHLYFYWYRQILGQKVEFLVSFYNNEISEKSEIFDDQFSVERPDGSNFTLKIRSTKLEDSAMYFCASSGQGLGRSPLHFGNGTRLTVT.

The CDR3 loop is CASSQGDTDTQYF. The CDR3 coding sequence is TGTGCCAGCTCACAGGGGGATACGGATACGCAGTATTTT. The V call is TRBV18, the J call TRBJ2-3; possible D gene TRBD1, 6 bases. The CDR3 is 13 amino acids. Germline loops: CDR1 KGHSH, CDR2 LQKENI. Trimming took off 4 bases at V and 6 bases at J, with 11 bases between the two ends.

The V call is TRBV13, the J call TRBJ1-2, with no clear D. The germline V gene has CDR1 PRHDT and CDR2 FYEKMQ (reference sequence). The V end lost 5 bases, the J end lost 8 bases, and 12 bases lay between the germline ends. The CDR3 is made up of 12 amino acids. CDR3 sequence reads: CASSPGRGGYTF. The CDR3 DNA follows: TGTGCCAGCAGCCCAGGTCGGGGAGGCTACACCTTC.

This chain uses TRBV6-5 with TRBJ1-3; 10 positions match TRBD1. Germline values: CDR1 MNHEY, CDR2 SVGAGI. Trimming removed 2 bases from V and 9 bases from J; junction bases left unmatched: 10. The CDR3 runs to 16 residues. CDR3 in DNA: TGTGCCAGCAGTTACGCGACAGGGGGCTCAGGAGGCACCATATATTTT. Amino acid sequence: CASSYATGGSGGTIYF.

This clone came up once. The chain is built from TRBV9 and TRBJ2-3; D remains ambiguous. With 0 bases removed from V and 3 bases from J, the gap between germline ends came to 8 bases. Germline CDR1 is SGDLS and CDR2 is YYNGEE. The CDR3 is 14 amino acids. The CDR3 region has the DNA TGTGCCAGCAGCGTAGCTACCGGGACAGATACGCAGTATTTT. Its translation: CASSVATGTDTQYF.